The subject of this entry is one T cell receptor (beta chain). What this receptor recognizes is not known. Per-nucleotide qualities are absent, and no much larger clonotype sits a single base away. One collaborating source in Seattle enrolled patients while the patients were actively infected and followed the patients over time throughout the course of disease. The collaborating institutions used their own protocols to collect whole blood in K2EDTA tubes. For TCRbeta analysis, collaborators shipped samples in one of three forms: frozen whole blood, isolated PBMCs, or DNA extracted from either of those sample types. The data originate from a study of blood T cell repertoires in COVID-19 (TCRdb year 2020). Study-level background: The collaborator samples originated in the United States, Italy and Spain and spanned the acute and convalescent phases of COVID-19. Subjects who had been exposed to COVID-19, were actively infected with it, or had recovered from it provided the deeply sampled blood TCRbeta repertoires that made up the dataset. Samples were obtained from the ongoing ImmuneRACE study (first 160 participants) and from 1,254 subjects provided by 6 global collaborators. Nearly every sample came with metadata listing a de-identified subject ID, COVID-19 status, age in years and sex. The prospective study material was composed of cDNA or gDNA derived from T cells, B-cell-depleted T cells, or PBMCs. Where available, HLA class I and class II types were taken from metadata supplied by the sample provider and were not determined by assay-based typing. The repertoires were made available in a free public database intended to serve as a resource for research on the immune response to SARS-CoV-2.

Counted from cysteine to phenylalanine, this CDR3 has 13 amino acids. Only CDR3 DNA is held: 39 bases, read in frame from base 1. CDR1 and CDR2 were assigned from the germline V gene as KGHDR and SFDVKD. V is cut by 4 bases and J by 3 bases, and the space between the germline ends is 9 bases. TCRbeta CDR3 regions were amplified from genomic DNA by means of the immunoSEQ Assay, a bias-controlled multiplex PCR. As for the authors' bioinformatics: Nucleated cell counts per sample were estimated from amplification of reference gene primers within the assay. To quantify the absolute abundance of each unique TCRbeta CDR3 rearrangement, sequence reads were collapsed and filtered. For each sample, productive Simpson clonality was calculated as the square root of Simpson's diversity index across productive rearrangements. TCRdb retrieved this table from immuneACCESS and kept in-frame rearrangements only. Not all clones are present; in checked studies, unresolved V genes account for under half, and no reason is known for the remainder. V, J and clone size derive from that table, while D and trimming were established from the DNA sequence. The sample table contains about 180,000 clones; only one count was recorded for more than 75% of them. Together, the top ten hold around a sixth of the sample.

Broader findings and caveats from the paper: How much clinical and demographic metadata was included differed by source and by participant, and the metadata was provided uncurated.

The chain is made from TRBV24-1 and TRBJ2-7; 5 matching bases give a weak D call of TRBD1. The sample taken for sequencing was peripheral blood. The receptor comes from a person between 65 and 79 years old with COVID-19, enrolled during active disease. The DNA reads TGTGCCACCAGTGACAGGGCCGACTACGAGCAGTACTTC. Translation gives CATSDRADYEQYF.